The rows below give T cell receptor beta chains drawn from one sample of a study of shared clonotypes between healthy human individuals. Libraries were prepared by immunoSEQ multiplex PCR; TCRdb keeps only in-frame clonotypes and omits some of them. The repertoire holds more than 2,000,000 clones, 90% to 95% seen once, with about 0.13% in the top ten. Sequences were obtained from naive CD4+ T cells sorted from blood. The receptors here all came from a man aged 18 to 29 in good health. Each CDR3 is given with its conserved first and last residue. Each record gives: J gene, D gene, clone size, V gene, CDR3 DNA, CDR3 protein. D genes are given only for firm matches. Clone size is not always given. Where it is, it says once, few, many or a class for expanded clones.

J: TRBJ2-2
D: NA
size: NA
V: TRBV25-1
DNA: TGTGCTTCCTCCGGACAGCATTCAGTCACCGGGGAGCTGTTTTTT
CDR3: CASSGQHSVTGELFF

J: TRBJ2-7
D: TRBD1
size: NA
V: TRBV28
DNA: TGTGCCAGCAGCCGATCACCGGGACAGGGGATTCACGAGCAGTACTTC
CDR3: CASSRSPGQGIHEQYF

J: TRBJ1-4
D: NA
size: NA
V: TRBV5-6
DNA: TGTGCCAGCAGCTTAGGAACAACTAATGAAAAACTGTTTTTT
CDR3: CASSLGTTNEKLFF

J: TRBJ2-6
D: NA
size: NA
V: TRBV28
DNA: TGTGCCAGCAGTGAGGGCTCTGGGGCCAACGTCCTGACTTTC
CDR3: CASSEGSGANVLTF

J: TRBJ1-5
D: NA
size: few
V: TRBV4-1
DNA: TGCGCCAGCAGCCACCGCAGGGGAAGCAATCAGCCCCAGCATTTT
CDR3: CASSHRRGSNQPQHF

J: TRBJ1-3
D: NA
size: NA
V: TRBV7-2
DNA: TGTGCCAGCAGCGCCTACTCTGGAAACACCATATATTTT
CDR3: CASSAYSGNTIYF

J: TRBJ2-7
D: NA
size: NA
V: TRBV11-3
DNA: TGTGCCAGCAGCTTACCGCAGGGGTCCTACGAGCAGTACTTC
CDR3: CASSLPQGSYEQYF

J: TRBJ2-2
D: NA
size: NA
V: TRBV5-1
DNA: TGCGCCAATCGCCGGGACCCCAACACCGGGGAGCTGTTTTTT
CDR3: CANRRDPNTGELFF

J: TRBJ1-2
D: NA
size: NA
V: TRBV6-4
DNA: TGTGCCAGCAGTGAGCACGGACAGACCTATGGCTACACCTTC
CDR3: CASSEHGQTYGYTF

J: TRBJ1-1
D: NA
size: NA
V: TRBV18
DNA: TGTGCCAGCTCACCGATATGGAAGGAGCTTAACACTGAAGCTTTCTTT
CDR3: CASSPIWKELNTEAFF

J: TRBJ1-2
D: NA
size: NA
V: TRBV5-4
DNA: TGTGCCAGCAACCAGTTTGGGGGGCAAGTGAATGGCTACACCTTC
CDR3: CASNQFGGQVNGYTF

J: TRBJ2-2
D: NA
size: NA
V: TRBV9
DNA: TGTGCCAGCAGCTCAGACAAGGGTGGGTCGAACACCGGGGAGCTGTTTTTT
CDR3: CASSSDKGGSNTGELFF

J: TRBJ2-7
D: NA
size: NA
V: TRBV5-4
DNA: TGTGCCAGCAGCGGCCGGGACCGAAGCTCCTACGAGCAGTACTTC
CDR3: CASSGRDRSSYEQYF

J: TRBJ2-5
D: TRBD1
size: NA
V: TRBV7-9
DNA: TGTGCCAGCAGCTGGACAGGGTACGGGCAAGAGACCCAGTACTTC
CDR3: CASSWTGYGQETQYF

J: TRBJ1-2
D: TRBD1
size: NA
V: TRBV5-1
DNA: TGCGCCAGCGAAACAGGGGGCGGGTATGGCTACACCTTC
CDR3: CASETGGGYGYTF

J: TRBJ2-7
D: TRBD1
size: NA
V: TRBV7-2
DNA: TGTGCCAGCAGCGAAACCGGGACAGCTTCCTACGAGCAGTACTTC
CDR3: CASSETGTASYEQYF

J: TRBJ2-7
D: TRBD2
size: NA
V: TRBV5-1
DNA: TGCGCCAGCAGGCGGGAGTGGCCCTACGAGCAGTACTTC
CDR3: CASRREWPYEQYF

J: TRBJ2-5
D: NA
size: NA
V: TRBV7-9
DNA: TGTGCCAGCAGCCCAATATTCCAAGAGACCCAGTACTTC
CDR3: CASSPIFQETQYF

J: TRBJ1-2
D: NA
size: NA
V: TRBV2
DNA: TGTGCCAGCAGCTACGCCGACAGGCCTGGGGGCTACACCTTC
CDR3: CASSYADRPGGYTF

J: TRBJ2-3
D: NA
size: NA
V: TRBV7-2
DNA: TGTGCCAGCAGCCTGTCCACGGGGCCAGATACGCAGTATTTT
CDR3: CASSLSTGPDTQYF

J: TRBJ2-7
D: NA
size: NA
V: TRBV5-1
DNA: TGCGCCAGCAGCTTGGCAGGGTACTACGAGCAGTACTTC
CDR3: CASSLAGYYEQYF

J: TRBJ2-7
D: NA
size: NA
V: TRBV10-3
DNA: TGTGCCATCACCAGGGTCTCCTACGAGCAGTACTTC
CDR3: CAITRVSYEQYF

J: TRBJ2-1
D: TRBD2
size: NA
V: TRBV12-5
DNA: TGTGCTAGTGGTTTCGATACTAAAGCGGGAATTGGGGACAATGAGCAGTTCTTC
CDR3: CASGFDTKAGIGDNEQFF

J: TRBJ1-2
D: NA
size: NA
V: TRBV5-1
DNA: TGCGCCAGCAGCTTGGGTGCAGGGGACTATGGCTACACCTTC
CDR3: CASSLGAGDYGYTF

J: TRBJ1-1
D: TRBD1
size: NA
V: TRBV6-1
DNA: TGTGCCAGCAGTACGGTTCAGGGGGCGCGCACTGAAGCTTTCTTT
CDR3: CASSTVQGARTEAFF

J: TRBJ1-4
D: NA
size: NA
V: TRBV5-4
DNA: TGTGCCAGCACCACGGGGGTAAGGGAAAAACTGTTTTTT
CDR3: CASTTGVREKLFF

J: TRBJ1-1
D: NA
size: NA
V: TRBV7-2
DNA: TGTGCCAGCAGCTTAGCAGTGGGGGTGAACACTGAAGCTTTCTTT
CDR3: CASSLAVGVNTEAFF

J: TRBJ1-5
D: NA
size: NA
V: TRBV5-4
DNA: TGTGCCAGCAGCAACAACGAGGGCGGACAGCCCCAGCATTTT
CDR3: CASSNNEGGQPQHF

J: TRBJ2-1
D: TRBD2
size: NA
V: TRBV30
DNA: TGTGCCTGGAGTTCTTCCAGGACTAGCGGAAGCTCCTACAATGAGCAGTTCTTC
CDR3: CAWSSSRTSGSSYNEQFF

J: TRBJ2-3
D: TRBD2
size: once
V: TRBV7-2
DNA: TGTGCCAGCAGCTTATGGCGTCTAGCGGGGGGAAGCACAGATACGCAGTATTTT
CDR3: CASSLWRLAGGSTDTQYF

J: TRBJ1-2
D: NA
size: NA
V: TRBV6-1
DNA: TGTGCCAGTCAGTCATTGCCGGCGGGGGGCTACACCTTC
CDR3: CASQSLPAGGYTF

J: TRBJ2-2
D: TRBD1
size: NA
V: TRBV2
DNA: TGTGCCAGCAGCGAACCCCGGACAGGGGCCTATGAAAACGGGGAGCTGTTTTTT
CDR3: CASSEPRTGAYENGELFF

J: TRBJ1-5
D: NA
size: NA
V: TRBV6-5
DNA: TGTGCCAGCAGCAGACTGACCAATCAGCCCCAGCATTTT
CDR3: CASSRLTNQPQHF

J: TRBJ1-2
D: NA
size: few
V: TRBV30
DNA: TGTGCCTGGAGTCGGGCAGTCCTCTATGGCTACACCTTC
CDR3: CAWSRAVLYGYTF

J: TRBJ1-1
D: TRBD1
size: NA
V: TRBV27
DNA: TGTGCCAGCAGTCCGCGGACAGGAGACACAGTGGGGAACACTGAAGCTTTCTTT
CDR3: CASSPRTGDTVGNTEAFF

J: TRBJ1-2
D: TRBD1
size: NA
V: TRBV5-1
DNA: TGCGCCAGCAGCGAGACAGGGGGTAGCTATGGCTACACCTTC
CDR3: CASSETGGSYGYTF

J: TRBJ2-7
D: NA
size: NA
V: TRBV6-5
DNA: TGTGCCAGTAAGAGGGGTCAGGGACCGGATCCCGAGCAGTACTTC
CDR3: CASKRGQGPDPEQYF

J: TRBJ1-5
D: NA
size: NA
V: TRBV19
DNA: TGTGCCAGTAGTATGACAAACCAGCCCCAGCATTTT
CDR3: CASSMTNQPQHF

J: TRBJ2-7
D: TRBD1
size: NA
V: TRBV5-4
DNA: TGTGCCAGCAGCTGGGGACAGGGGAGCTCCTACGAGCAGTACTTC
CDR3: CASSWGQGSSYEQYF

J: TRBJ2-5
D: NA
size: NA
V: TRBV25-1
DNA: TGTGCCACCACAGGGTGGGAGACCCAGTACTTC
CDR3: CATTGWETQYF

J: TRBJ2-5
D: TRBD1
size: once
V: TRBV5-4
DNA: TGTGCCAGCAGTACCAGGGACAGGGCGAGGGAGACCCAGTACTTC
CDR3: CASSTRDRARETQYF

J: TRBJ2-3
D: TRBD1
size: NA
V: TRBV19
DNA: TGTGCCAGTAGTATAAGAGGGGGCGCGAATACGCAGTATTTT
CDR3: CASSIRGGANTQYF

J: TRBJ2-2
D: NA
size: NA
V: TRBV27
DNA: TGTGCCAGCAGTTTACAGGGTGGAACCGGGGAGCTGTTTTTT
CDR3: CASSLQGGTGELFF

J: TRBJ1-6
D: NA
size: NA
V: TRBV9
DNA: TGTGCCAGCAGCGTCGGTCTCGGCAATCAGGGCTCGGGATCACCCCTCCACTTT
CDR3: CASSVGLGNQGSGSPLHF

J: TRBJ2-7
D: NA
size: NA
V: TRBV7-2
DNA: TGTGCCAGCAGCTTAGTTTTTGGGGCCTACGAGCAGTACTTC
CDR3: CASSLVFGAYEQYF

J: TRBJ2-7
D: TRBD2
size: NA
V: TRBV6-1
DNA: TGTGCCAGCAGTGAAGTATTAAAACTAGCGCCCTCCTACGAGCAGTACTTC
CDR3: CASSEVLKLAPSYEQYF

J: TRBJ1-2
D: TRBD1
size: NA
V: TRBV7-8
DNA: TGTGCCAGCAGCTTAGTCTCGGGACAGGGGTCGGTTGGCTACACCTTC
CDR3: CASSLVSGQGSVGYTF

J: TRBJ1-4
D: NA
size: NA
V: TRBV7-9
DNA: TGTGCCAGCAGCTCTTCTGAAAAACTGTTTTTT
CDR3: CASSSSEKLFF

J: TRBJ1-2
D: NA
size: NA
V: TRBV5-1
DNA: TGCGCCAGCAGCTTGTTGACGGGAGCTAACTATGGCTACACCTTC
CDR3: CASSLLTGANYGYTF

J: TRBJ1-2
D: NA
size: NA
V: TRBV28
DNA: TGTGCCAGCAGTTTATTGGGCAGCTATGGCTACACCTTC
CDR3: CASSLLGSYGYTF

J: TRBJ1-3
D: NA
size: NA
V: TRBV6-1
DNA: TGTGCCAGCAACCAGCAAGTCGGAAACACCATATATTTT
CDR3: CASNQQVGNTIYF

J: TRBJ1-2
D: NA
size: NA
V: TRBV11-2
DNA: TGTGCCAGCAGCCCCCAGGCGGGGGGAGCTAACTATGGCTACACCTTC
CDR3: CASSPQAGGANYGYTF

J: TRBJ2-2
D: NA
size: NA
V: TRBV7-2
DNA: TGTGCCAGCAGACTAGCGAACACCGGGGAGCTGTTTTTT
CDR3: CASRLANTGELFF

J: TRBJ2-2
D: TRBD1
size: NA
V: TRBV6-1
DNA: TGTGCCAGCAGTGAACCGGGACAGGGAGCCGGGGAGCTGTTTTTT
CDR3: CASSEPGQGAGELFF

J: TRBJ2-5
D: TRBD2
size: NA
V: TRBV4-2
DNA: TGTGCCAGCAGCCAACGGTTTAGCGGGACCTACCAAGAGACCCAGTACTTC
CDR3: CASSQRFSGTYQETQYF

J: TRBJ1-2
D: NA
size: NA
V: TRBV14
DNA: TGTGCCAGCAGCCAAGATAGAGGATCCCGGGACACCTACTATGGCTACACCTTC
CDR3: CASSQDRGSRDTYYGYTF

J: TRBJ2-2
D: NA
size: NA
V: TRBV19
DNA: TGTGCCAGTAGTATAGTCGGCCCGGGCAGGGGAGCCTCGACGAACACCGGGGAGCTGTTTTTT
CDR3: CASSIVGPGRGASTNTGELFF

J: TRBJ1-4
D: NA
size: NA
V: TRBV5-1
DNA: TGCGCCAGCAGCTTGGAGGGAAGTAATGAAAAACTGTTTTTT
CDR3: CASSLEGSNEKLFF